This T cell receptor beta chain is from a study of shared clonotypes between healthy human individuals. For the study at large: The cohort comprised a couple of women and a few men. Their ages spanned 18 to 49 years.

The CDR3 sequence is 15 residues long. Per germline, CDR1 MRHNA and CDR2 SNTAGT. V shed 0 bases, J shed 7 bases, and the junction held 5 bases outside the gene matches. Naive CD8 cells comprised CD45RO-negative, CCR7-positively selected cells, excluding terminally differentiated effector memory CD45RA+ cells. An even split of each subset's genomic DNA across several immunoSEQ plates was performed. Sequencing used immunoSEQ multiplex PCR; TCRdb keeps in-frame clones, though not all of them. The sample contains about 2.2 million clones, roughly 93% of which appear only once. A note on this clone: What it recognizes is unknown.

Whole-study findings and limits: Clonotype sharing levels among donors were expected to vary with sequencing depth.

V is TRBV6-4 and J is TRBJ1-4; 7 bases match TRBD1. Sequenced material: naive CD8+ T cells from PBMCs. This clonotype was obtained from a man aged 18 to 29 in good health. Some clones in this sample may be carry-over from other donors' samples. The CDR3 here is CASSDSGTAGEKLFF. The CDR3 DNA sequence: TGTGCCAGCAGTGACTCAGGGACAGCGGGTGAAAAACTGTTTTTT.